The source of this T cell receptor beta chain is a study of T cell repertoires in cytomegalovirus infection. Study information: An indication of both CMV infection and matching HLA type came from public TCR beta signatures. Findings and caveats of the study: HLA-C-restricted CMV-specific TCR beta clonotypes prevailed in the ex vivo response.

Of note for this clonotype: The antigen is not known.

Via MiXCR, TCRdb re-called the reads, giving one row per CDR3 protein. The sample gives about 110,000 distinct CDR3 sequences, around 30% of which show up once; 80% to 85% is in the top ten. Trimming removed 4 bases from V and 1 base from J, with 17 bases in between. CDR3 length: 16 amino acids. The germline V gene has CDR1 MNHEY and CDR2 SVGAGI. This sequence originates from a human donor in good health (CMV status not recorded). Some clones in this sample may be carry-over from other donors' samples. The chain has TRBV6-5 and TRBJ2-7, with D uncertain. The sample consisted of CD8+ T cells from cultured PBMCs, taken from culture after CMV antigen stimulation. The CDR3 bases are TGTGCCAGCAGTTTCGGACGAAGGGAATGGTCCTACGAGCAGTACTTC. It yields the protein CASSFGRREWSYEQYF.